Shown below are 5 T cell receptor beta chains from a single sample sequenced in a study of blood T cell repertoires in COVID-19 (TCRdb year 2020). The library relied on the immunoSEQ multiplex PCR assay. In its TCRdb copy, this immuneACCESS table keeps in-frame sequences only and misses some clones. Where compared with another copy, unresolved V genes explain less than half of these, and the others have no known cause. The sample profile shows a few hundred thousand clones; approximately 84% of them were found once. Clones ranked in the top ten supply 5% to 7.5% of the sample. The sequenced sample was PBMCs or T cells enriched from blood (not recorded which). The receptors derive from a woman in her forties or fifties who had been exposed to COVID-19.

The chain's CDR3 is CASSLTGYRGSSYNSPLHF. Here the CDR3 DNA reads TGTGCCAGCAGTTTGACGGGATACCGGGGTAGCTCCTATAATTCACCCCTCCACTTT. This chain joins TRBV27 and TRBJ1-6; no clear D. Germline V gene sequence: CDR1 MNHEY, CDR2 SMNVEV (reference sequence). The CDR3 is 19 amino acids. The germline V and J ends were trimmed by 3 bases and 0 bases, with 18 bases remaining between them.

The chain couples TRBV12-3 or TRBV12-4 to TRBJ1-1; D is uncertain. The ends were cut back, 5 bases at V and 1 base at J, with 5 bases in the middle. The CDR3 contains 12 residues. CDR3 residues: CASSRENTEAFF. The CDR3 coding sequence is TGTGCCAGCAGTCGAGAGAACACTGAAGCTTTCTTT.

The CDR3 DNA is TGTGCCAGCAGCTTAGTCCCAGGGAACTATGGCTACACCTTC. It encodes CASSLVPGNYGYTF. The chain combines TRBV7-2 with TRBJ1-2, with D tentatively TRBD1 (5 bases). The CDR3 is made up of 14 amino acids. In germline, CDR1 is SGHTA, CDR2 FQGNSA. Trimming shortened V by 1 base and J by 2 bases, and 8 bases separated the two germline ends.

This clone has a handful of counts. This rearrangement joins TRBV5-1 to TRBJ1-1, with TRBD1 identical over 9 bases. The CDR3 length is 14 residues. The ends lost 3 bases at V and 5 bases at J; junction bases unmatched: 5. CDR1 and CDR2 from the germline V gene are SGHRS and YFSETQ. CDR3 coding DNA: TGCGCCAGCAGCTCACAGGGGGCGAGGACTGAAGCTTTCTTT. Protein product: CASSSQGARTEAFF.

The V and J genes are TRBV12-3 or TRBV12-4 and TRBJ2-1; tentatively, D is TRBD1 (5 bases). The CDR3 totals 13 residues. With 2 bases removed from V and 7 bases from J, the gap between germline ends came to 9 bases. The CDR3 DNA sequence: TGTGCCAGCAGTTTACAGGGTAGGAATGAGCAGTTCTTC. Translation gives CASSLQGRNEQFF.